These 17 T cell receptor beta chains were sequenced from one sample in a study of T cells in localized non-small cell lung cancer. Repertoires were generated with immunoSEQ multiplex PCR, while TCRdb's copy carries only in-frame clones and drops some. This table holds about 830 clones, 25% to 30% found once. Sequencing used lung tumor tissue, obtained before any cancer treatment. The receptors come from a male donor aged 60 or over with stage III lung adenocarcinoma.

This sequence joins TRBV5-1 and TRBJ1-4; tentatively, D is TRBD1 (5 bases). The CDR3 extends over 16 amino acids. V lost 1 base, J lost 7 bases, and 17 bases lay in between. The V gene's germline CDR1 is SGHRS and CDR2 YFSETQ. As DNA, the CDR3 is TGCGCCAGCAGCTTGAATGTGGGTCTGGGACGTGAAAAACTGTTTTTT. As protein: CASSLNVGLGREKLFF.

The V and J genes are TRBV6-1 and TRBJ1-2; no firm D call. V was shortened by 0 bases and J by 4 bases, with 18 bases between the two germline ends. CDR3 length: 17 residues. Germline values: CDR1 MNHNS, CDR2 SASEGT. CDR3 amino acids: CASSEARVRSGSYGYTF. The CDR3 DNA reads TGTGCCAGCAGTGAAGCTCGGGTCCGGTCAGGCAGCTATGGCTACACCTTC.

The chain carries TRBV30 and TRBJ2-3, with D perhaps matching TRBD1 (5 bases). Germline CDR1 and CDR2: GTSNPN and SVGIG (reference sequence). V was clipped by 0 bases and J by 6 bases, with 10 bases between them. This CDR3 is 13 amino acids long. This CDR3 reads CAWSVRRADTQYF. The CDR3 coding sequence is TGTGCCTGGAGTGTACGCAGGGCGGATACGCAGTATTTT. The full variable domain, rest sourced from reference TRBV30 and TRBJ2-3, is SQTIHQWPATLVQPVGSPLSLECTVEGTSNPNLYWYRQAAGRGLQLLFYSVGIGQISSEVPQNLSASRPQDRQFILSSKKLLLSDSGFYLCAWSVRRADTQYFGPGTRLTVL.

In this sample, this clone turned up a few times. J is TRBJ1-5 and V is TRBV6-8; D remains ambiguous. The V end lost 2 bases, the J end lost 1 base, and 12 bases lay between the germline ends. The CDR3 consists of 16 residues. CDR1 is MNHGY and CDR2 is SAAAGT in the germline V gene. In DNA form, the CDR3 reads TGTGCCAGCAGTTACCCGACACGGCGAAGCAATCAGCCCCAGCATTTT. Translated, it gives CASSYPTRRSNQPQHF.

This clone was picked up a small number of times. V and J are TRBV11-3 and TRBJ1-2, with D possibly TRBD1 on 5 matching bases. Trimming cost V 1 base and J 4 bases, with 10 bases left between them. From germline, CDR1 is SGHNT and CDR2 YENEEA. This CDR3 contains 14 residues. Here the CDR3 reads CASSLVDRSYGYTF. The CDR3 region has the DNA TGTGCCAGCAGCTTAGTAGACAGATCCTATGGCTACACCTTC. The entire variable domain, with the rest obtained from reference TRBV11-3 and TRBJ1-2, is as follows: EAGVVQSPRYKIIEKKQPVAFWCNPISGHNTLYWYLQNLGQGPELLIRYENEEAVDDSQLPKDRFSAERLKGVDSTLKIQPAELGDSAVYLCASSLVDRSYGYTFGSGTRLTVV.

This clone was counted between two and nine times. This sequence joins TRBV6-8 and TRBJ2-5; D gene ambiguous. The V gene's germline CDR1 is MNHGY and CDR2 SAAAGT. V shed 6 bases and J shed 5 bases, with 13 bases lying between them. There are 13 residues in the CDR3. Here the CDR3 reads CASSRGIRETQYF. The CDR3 coding sequence is TGTGCCAGCAGCCGCGGAATTAGGGAGACCCAGTACTTC.

The chain couples TRBV11-3 to TRBJ1-2, with D hard to call. Germline CDR1 SGHNT, CDR2 YENEEA. Trimming pared 5 bases from V and 3 bases from J, leaving 16 bases between. The CDR3 has 15 amino acids. DNA of the CDR3: TGTGCCAGCAGCCCCGGCGGGCGACGATACTATGGCTACACCTTC. It yields the protein CASSPGGRRYYGYTF.

J is TRBJ2-7 and V is TRBV28, with D unresolved. Germline loops: CDR1 MDHEN, CDR2 SYDVKM. V shed 10 bases and J shed 6 bases, with 22 bases lying between them. The CDR3 has 14 residues. CDR3 sequence (DNA): TGTGCCACTACGCCCCCGCGCGACACTTCCGAGCAGTACTTC. Translated, it gives CATTPPRDTSEQYF. Full variable domain (outside the CDR3, taken from reference TRBV28 and TRBJ2-7): DVKVTQSSRYLVKRTGEKVFLECVQDMDHENMFWYRQDPGLGLRLIYFSYDVKMKEKGDIPEGYSVSREKKERFSLILESASTNQTSMYLCATTPPRDTSEQYFGPGTRLTVT.

The chain joins TRBV5-1 to TRBJ2-3; TRBD1 might be the D (6 bases). Germline CDR1 reads SGHRS; CDR2 reads YFSETQ. V lost 0 bases to trimming and J lost 9 bases, with 17 bases between them. CDR3 length: 15 amino acids. The DNA for the CDR3 is TGCGCCAGCAGCTTGGAGGCAGGGGCTGGAGGAACGCAGTATTTT. It translates to CASSLEAGAGGTQYF.

The sample holds a few counts of this clone. The chain couples TRBV10-2 to TRBJ1-2; no clear D. Trimming removed 2 bases from V and 2 bases from J, with 6 bases in between. Germline assignment: CDR1 WSHSY and CDR2 SAAADI. CDR3 size: 13 residues. CDR3 DNA sequence: TGCGCCAGCAGTGAGGGAGGGAACTATGGCTACACCTTC. Its protein product is CASSEGGNYGYTF.

This clone came up a few times. V is TRBV19 and J is TRBJ2-1, with D possibly being TRBD2 (5 bases). Deletions cut 8 bases from V and 3 bases from J, with 8 bases between. The CDR3 consists of 12 residues. Germline V gene sequence: CDR1 LNHDA, CDR2 SQIVND (reference sequence). In nucleotides, the CDR3 is TGTGCCAGTTCGGAGGACTACAATGAGCAGTTCTTC. Its protein is CASSEDYNEQFF.

This clone is large within its sample. The V gene is TRBV6-8, the J gene TRBJ1-1, with 7 bases identical to TRBD1. The CDR3 runs 15 residues. Germline V gene data show CDR1 as MNHGY and CDR2 as SAAAGT. The V segment lost 5 bases and the J segment 0 bases; nucleotides outside the gene matches: 6. CDR3 sequence reads: CASSTWDSLNTEAFF. CDR3 bases: TGTGCCAGCAGTACGTGGGACAGCTTGAACACTGAAGCTTTCTTT.

This clone is medium-sized. The CDR3 region has the DNA TGTGCCAGCAATTCTCGGGGGGATACCGGGGAGCTGTTTTTT. Protein: CASNSRGDTGELFF. J is TRBJ2-2 and V is TRBV9; 7 nucleotides line up with TRBD2. Germline CDR1 SGDLS, CDR2 YYNGEE. The CDR3 is 14 residues long. Trimming cost V 6 bases and J 5 bases; bases outside gene matches: 7.

Sample share makes this clone large. This chain uses TRBV9 with TRBJ2-7, with TRBD2 identical over 7 bases. Germline values: CDR1 SGDLS, CDR2 YYNGEE. This CDR3 contains 14 residues. V lost 5 bases, J lost 4 bases, and 9 bases stayed unmatched. This chain's CDR3 is CASSEGTIPYEQYF. CDR3 nucleotide sequence: TGTGCCAGCAGTGAGGGGACTATCCCTTACGAGCAGTACTTC.

V gene TRBV29-1 combines with J gene TRBJ1-1, with 7 bases that match TRBD1. The CDR3 runs to 13 residues. CDR1 is SQVTM and CDR2 is ANQGSEA in the germline V gene. With V trimmed by 7 bases and J by 3 bases, 8 bases remained unmatched. The CDR3 sequence: CSALTDRDTEAFF. In nucleotides, the CDR3 is TGCAGCGCCTTAACCGACAGGGACACTGAAGCTTTCTTT. The whole variable domain, filled in from reference TRBV29-1 and TRBJ1-1, reads SAVISQKPSRDICQRGTSLTIQCQVDSQVTMMFWYRQQPGQSLTLIATANQGSEATYESGFVIDKFPISRPNLTFSTLTVSNMSPEDSSIYLCSALTDRDTEAFFGQGTRLTVV.

V usage is TRBV28 and J usage is TRBJ1-6, with a weak D call TRBD1 (5 bases). Germline CDR1 and CDR2: MDHEN and SYDVKM. The V gene lost 9 bases and the J gene lost 10 bases, with 22 bases spanning the gap. The CDR3 consists of 15 residues. The CDR3 DNA reads as TGTGCCAGTTTCCTCGGGACTCCAGGCGGATCACCCCTCCACTTT. It encodes CASFLGTPGGSPLHF.

This clone was seen a handful of times. The rearrangement joins TRBV11-3 to TRBJ1-2; 10 bases line up with TRBD1. CDR3 length: 16 amino acids. Germline V gene data show CDR1 as SGHNT and CDR2 as YENEEA. The trim removed 5 bases at V and 8 bases at J, leaving 14 bases unmatched. The CDR3 DNA reads as TGTGCCAGCAGCCCGTCCCGGGACAGGGGTGTAGGCGGCTACACCTTC. Its protein product is CASSPSRDRGVGGYTF. Using reference TRBV11-3 and TRBJ1-2 for the parts outside the CDR3, the full variable domain is EAGVVQSPRYKIIEKKQPVAFWCNPISGHNTLYWYLQNLGQGPELLIRYENEEAVDDSQLPKDRFSAERLKGVDSTLKIQPAELGDSAVYLCASSPSRDRGVGGYTFGSGTRLTVV.